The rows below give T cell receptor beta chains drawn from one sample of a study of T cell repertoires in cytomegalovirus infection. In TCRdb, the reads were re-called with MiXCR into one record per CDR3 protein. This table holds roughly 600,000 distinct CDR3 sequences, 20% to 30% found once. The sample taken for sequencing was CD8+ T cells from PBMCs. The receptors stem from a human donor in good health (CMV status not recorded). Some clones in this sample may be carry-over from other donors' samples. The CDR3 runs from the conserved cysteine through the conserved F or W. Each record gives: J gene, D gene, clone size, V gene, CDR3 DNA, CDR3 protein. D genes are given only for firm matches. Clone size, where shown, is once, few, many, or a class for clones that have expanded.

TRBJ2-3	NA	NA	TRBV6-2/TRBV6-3	TGTGCCAGCAGTTCTGGGACACTTAGCACAGATACGCAGTATTTT	CASSSGTLSTDTQYF
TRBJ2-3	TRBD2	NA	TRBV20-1	TGCAGTGTCAGGCGGGGGGCGGATACGCAGTATTTT	CSVRRGADTQYF
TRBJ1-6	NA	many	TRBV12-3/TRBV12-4	TGTGCCAGCAGTTCCCGCCGGGACGGAGGACTCCCCCTCCACTTT	CASSSRRDGGLPLHF
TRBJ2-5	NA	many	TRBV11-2	TGTGCCAGCAGCCGGCGGGTCCAAGAGACCCAGTACTTC	CASSRRVQETQYF
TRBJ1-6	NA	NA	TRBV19	TGTGCCAGTAGTATAGCAGGGGCTTCGGGATCACCCCTCCACTTT	CASSIAGASGSPLHF
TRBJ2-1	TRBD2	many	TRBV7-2	TGTGCCAGCAGCTCGGGACTAGCGGGGACCGATGAGCAGTTCTTC	CASSSGLAGTDEQFF
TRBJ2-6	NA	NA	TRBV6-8	TGTGCCAGCAGTTACCGAGAGGGGCTACCTGGGGTCCTGACTTTC	CASSYREGLPGVLTF
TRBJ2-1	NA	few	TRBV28	TGTGCCAGCAGTTTTGCGGGGGCCAATGAGCAGTTCTTC	CASSFAGANEQFF
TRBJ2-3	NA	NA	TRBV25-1	TGTGCCAGCCTAGGGGTGGCAGATACGCAGTATTTT	CASLGVADTQYF
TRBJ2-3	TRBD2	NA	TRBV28	TGTGCCAGCAGTTTATGGGCGGGGGGGCCAATAGATACGCAGTATTTT	CASSLWAGGPIDTQYF
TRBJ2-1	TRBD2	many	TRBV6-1	TGTGCCAGCAGTTTAGGGACTAGCGGGGGGGCGTTCTACAATGAGCAGTTCTTC	CASSLGTSGGAFYNEQFF